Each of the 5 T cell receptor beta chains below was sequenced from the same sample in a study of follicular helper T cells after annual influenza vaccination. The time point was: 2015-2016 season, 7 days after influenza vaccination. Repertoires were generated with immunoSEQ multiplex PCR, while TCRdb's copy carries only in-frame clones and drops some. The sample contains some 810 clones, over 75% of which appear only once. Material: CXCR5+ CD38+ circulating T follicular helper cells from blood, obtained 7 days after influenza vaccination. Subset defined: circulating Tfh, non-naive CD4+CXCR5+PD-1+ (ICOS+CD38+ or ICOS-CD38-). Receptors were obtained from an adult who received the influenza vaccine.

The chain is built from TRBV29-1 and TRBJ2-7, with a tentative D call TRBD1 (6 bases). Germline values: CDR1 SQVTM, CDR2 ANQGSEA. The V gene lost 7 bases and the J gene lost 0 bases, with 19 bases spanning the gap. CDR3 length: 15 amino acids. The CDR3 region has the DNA TGCAGCGGGGAATCACAGGGTTACCGCTCCTACGAGCAGTACTTC. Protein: CSGESQGYRSYEQYF.

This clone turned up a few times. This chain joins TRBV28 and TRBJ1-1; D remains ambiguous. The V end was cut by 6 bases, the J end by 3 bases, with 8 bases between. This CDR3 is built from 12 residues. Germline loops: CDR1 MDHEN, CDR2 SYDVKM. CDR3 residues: CASRTGYTEAFF. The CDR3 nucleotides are TGTGCCAGCAGAACTGGATACACTGAAGCTTTCTTT.

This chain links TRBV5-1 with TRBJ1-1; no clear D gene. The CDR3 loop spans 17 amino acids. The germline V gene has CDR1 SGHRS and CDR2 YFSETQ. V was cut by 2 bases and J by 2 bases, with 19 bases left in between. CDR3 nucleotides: TGCGCCAGCAGCTTCGGGTCCAACCCCGCTTTCAACACTGAAGCTTTCTTT. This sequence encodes CASSFGSNPAFNTEAFF.

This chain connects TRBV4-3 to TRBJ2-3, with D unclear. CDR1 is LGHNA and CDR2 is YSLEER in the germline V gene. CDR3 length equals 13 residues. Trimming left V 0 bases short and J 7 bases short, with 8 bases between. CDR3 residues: CASSQDVSNTQYF. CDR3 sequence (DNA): TGCGCCAGCAGCCAAGATGTTTCGAATACGCAGTATTTT.

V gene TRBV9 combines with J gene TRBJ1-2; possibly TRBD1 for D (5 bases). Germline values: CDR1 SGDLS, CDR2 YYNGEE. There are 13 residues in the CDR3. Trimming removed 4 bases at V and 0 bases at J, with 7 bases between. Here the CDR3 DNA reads TGTGCCAGCAGCACAGGCTCTAACTATGGCTACACCTTC. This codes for CASSTGSNYGYTF.